This T cell receptor beta chain originates from a study of response to subunit inactivated influenza vaccine. Germline V gene data show CDR1 as LGHDT and CDR2 as YNNKEL (reference sequence). The CDR3 runs 14 residues. Unmatched junction bases numbered 0, after V lost 4 bases and J lost 3 bases. In this sample, this clonotype turned up many times. TCRdb called the RT-PCR reads again in MiXCR, with one record for every CDR3 protein. The repertoire holds a few hundred thousand distinct CDR3 sequences, with just over 20% as singletons. Material: PBMCs from blood, obtained less than 22 months after vaccination. The TCR was taken from a man between 45 and 75 years old who received an inactivated influenza vaccine. V is TRBV3-1 and J is TRBJ1-6; 7 nucleotides line up with TRBD1. The CDR3 DNA follows: TGTGCCAGCAGCCGGACAGGCTATAATTCACCCCTCCACTTT. Translating gives CASSRTGYNSPLHF.